One and the same sample provided the 10 T cell receptor beta chains below, sequenced in a study of cytomegalovirus exposure and HLA in healthy donors. Researchers ran the PCR with 60 Vbeta and 13 Jbeta primers. Method: immunoSEQ multiplex PCR; TCRdb's copy keeps in-frame clones and lacks some. Among more than 150,000 clones listed, 60% to 80% were seen once. The source material was PBMCs. These receptors all come from a male donor in good health and CMV-seronegative.

J is TRBJ2-7 and V is TRBV4-1; D is possibly TRBD2 (6 bases). Germline CDR1 reads MGHRA; CDR2 reads YSYEKL. V dropped 0 bases and J dropped 7 bases, with 13 bases sitting between them. This CDR3 has 14 residues. CDR3 region: CASSQDPGREEQYF. For the CDR3, the DNA is TGCGCCAGCAGCCAAGACCCCGGACGGGAGGAGCAGTACTTC.

This clone was counted a few times. V usage is TRBV11-2 and J usage is TRBJ2-7, with TRBD2 matching 8 bases. Germline CDR1 SGHAT, CDR2 FQNNGV. The CDR3 totals 14 residues. Trimming removed 5 bases from V and 6 bases from J; junction bases left unmatched: 9. For the CDR3, the DNA is TGTGCCAGCAGCCTGATAGCGGGAAGGGGCGAGCAGTACTTC. This translates into CASSLIAGRGEQYF.

The chain has TRBV6-1 and TRBJ2-7, with D maybe TRBD1 (5 bases). Trimming left V 1 base short and J 0 bases short, with 10 bases between. Per germline, CDR1 MNHNS and CDR2 SASEGT. This CDR3 spans 15 amino acids. The CDR3 region is CASSEGVRGSYEQYF. Written as DNA, the CDR3 is TGTGCCAGCAGTGAAGGGGTAAGGGGCTCCTACGAGCAGTACTTC.

The CDR3 DNA follows: TGTGCCAGCAGCCAAGAGGCGACAGGATATAATTCACCCCTCCACTTT. This translates into CASSQEATGYNSPLHF. V is TRBV4-2 and J is TRBJ1-6; D might be TRBD1 (6 bases). The CDR3 has 16 amino acids. Trimming pared 0 bases from V and 4 bases from J, leaving 10 bases between. From germline, CDR1 is LGHNA and CDR2 YNFKEQ.

The chain is built from TRBV29-1 and TRBJ1-3; D call uncertain. The CDR3 extends over 13 amino acids. The V gene lost 4 bases and the J gene lost 2 bases, with 9 bases spanning the gap. Germline V gene sequence: CDR1 SQVTM, CDR2 ANQGSEA. The CDR3 sequence is CSVGEGAGNTIYF. The CDR3 DNA is TGCAGCGTTGGGGAGGGCGCTGGAAACACCATATATTTT.

The gene calls are TRBV2 and TRBJ1-4; D remains unclear. Trimming took off 4 bases at V and 2 bases at J, with 5 bases between the two ends. This CDR3 is 13 amino acids long. The germline V gene encodes CDR1 SNHLY and CDR2 FYNNEI. CDR3 loop: CASSGGTNEKLFF. The CDR3 DNA follows: TGTGCCAGCAGTGGCGGGACTAATGAAAAACTGTTTTTT.

The V gene is TRBV27, the J gene TRBJ2-2; TRBD1 agrees at 7 bases. Germline CDR1 is MNHEY and CDR2 is SMNVEV (reference sequence). This CDR3 spans 18 amino acids. V lost 6 bases, J lost 7 bases, and 20 bases stayed unmatched. CDR3 DNA sequence: TGTGCCAGCAGGCTTTCTCCACTTACAGGGGATTGGTTCGGGGAGCTGTTTTTT. It yields the protein CASRLSPLTGDWFGELFF.

The rearrangement links TRBV29-1 to TRBJ2-7, with 10 bases matching TRBD2. In germline, CDR1 is SQVTM, CDR2 ANQGSEA. V dropped 2 bases and J dropped 2; count of bases not matched to a gene: 3. The CDR3 is 14 residues long. Written as DNA, the CDR3 is TGCAGCGTTGAACTAGCGGGAGAGGCCTACGAGCAGTACTTC. Its protein is CSVELAGEAYEQYF.

This chain connects TRBV30 to TRBJ2-1, with D possibly matching TRBD2 (6 bases). Germline CDR1 reads GTSNPN; CDR2 reads SVGIG (reference sequence). The V and J ends lost 0 bases and 6 bases respectively, with 9 bases between them. The CDR3 loop spans 13 amino acids. The CDR3 here is CAWSVLGGNEQFF. The CDR3 DNA is TGTGCCTGGAGTGTACTGGGAGGCAATGAGCAGTTCTTC.

Written as DNA, the CDR3 is TGTGCCAGCAGTGGTCAGTTGAACACTGAAGCTTTCTTT. Its protein is CASSGQLNTEAFF. The J gene is TRBJ1-1, the V gene TRBV2; no reliable D call. The CDR3 spans 13 residues. Germline CDR1 reads SNHLY; CDR2 reads FYNNEI. The V end lost 4 bases, the J end lost 0 bases, and 6 bases lay between the germline ends.